This record looks at one T cell receptor beta chain sequence and its context. PCR primers comprised 60 Vbeta and 13 Jbeta primers. Assay used: immunoSEQ multiplex PCR; TCRdb lists only in-frame clones, some missing. This sample carries 26,000 or so clones, just under 80% of them seen once, and the ten largest clones take roughly 4.3%. These data belong to a study of cytomegalovirus exposure and HLA in healthy donors. The wider study: Roughly 80 million unique TCRs from HLA-typed donors made up an early data release.

Trimming at V came to 6 bases and at J to 10 bases, leaving 7 bases not matched to a gene. There are 13 residues in the CDR3. Germline-derived CDR1 and CDR2 are LNHDA and SQIVND (reference sequence). V gene TRBV19 combines with J gene TRBJ2-1, with 9 bases fitting TRBD1. The sequenced sample was PBMCs. The TCR sequence derives from a male donor in good health and CMV-seronegative. As DNA, the CDR3 is TGTGCCAGTAGCCGACAGGGGGTTGGGGAGCAGTTCTTC. Its translation: CASSRQGVGEQFF.